The entry below gives a single T cell receptor beta chain sequence along with its context. The clone's antigen remains unknown. Base qualities were left out, and no much larger clone turns up one base away. These data originate in a study of cytomegalovirus exposure and HLA in healthy donors (dated by TCRdb to the late 2010s). Describing the broader study: An earlier analysis of approximately 640 of the donors reported approximately 290 Gb of sequence data and some 100 million unique TCR beta sequences from 150 million to 200 million T cells. The aim of the study was to test whether cataloging public T cell receptors could identify signatures of past pathogen exposure. A later analysis re-examined previously published TCR beta repertoires from roughly 720 donors and added high-resolution HLA genotyping to investigate patterns of TCR occurrence. A later genetic analysis took genome-wide SNP genotypes for about 55% of the 666 donors and used that subset as a discovery cohort. Rather than drawing on any new phenotypic data, the later analysis identified candidate immune exposures from TCR beta sequences and the way those sequences occurred across donors. The study profiled the T cell repertoires of about 720 subjects by immunosequencing and related them to cytomegalovirus serostatus. An early release that covered around 590 HLA-typed donors contained approximately 300 gigabases of sequencing data and around 80 million unique TCR sequences. Besides the first cohort of more than 650 subjects, a separate validation cohort made up of over 100 different subjects was used. Donor age, sex, ethnicity and CMV serostatus were compiled alongside the repertoire data. The number of typed donors differed by locus: about 620-640 for A, B, C, DRB1 and DQB1; approximately 540 for DQA1; approximately 610 for DPA1; and about 450 for DPB1. Across around 400 genotyped donors of the cohort, an average of about 240,000 unique TCR beta nucleotide sequences per donor were sequenced, and approximately 17% of those sequences were non-productive. An earlier analysis of around 580 of the donors used high-throughput TCR beta sequencing to judge whether each TCR beta V gene segment behaved as functional or pseudogenic. Both class I and class II loci were covered by HLA typing, at four-digit resolution. High-throughput TCR immunosequencing, statistical association of individual TCRs with disease status, and machine learning were combined to predict cytomegalovirus infection status. Of the 300 to 500 genotyped donors, 81% were placed in the genetic ancestry cluster associated with self-reported Caucasian donors. Four to six DR-DQ haplotypes were handled as single units for association and clustering, since linkage in the cohort was strong. All discovery cohort repertoires had been generated on a single sequencing platform. What the work shows at the level of the full study, not this receptor alone: Most TCR sequences were observed very rarely across donors, whereas some public TCRs were present in many individuals. In an earlier analysis of approximately 590 of the donors, most TCR beta V segments appeared in productive rearrangements about 87% or about 30% of the time, broadly matching IMGT annotations. A later analysis found that HLA-associated TCR beta chains were more clonally expanded and had lower generation probabilities than equally common non-associated chains. A cluster of highly shared sequence variants was judged likely to be a technical artifact of the sequencing pipeline. In vitro tests confirmed that a few of the cytomegalovirus-associated TCR beta chains recognize cytomegalovirus antigens. Correlated functional status among segregating V segments might be attributable to linkage disequilibrium, but an unknown experimental factor could not be ruled out. A later analysis reported that several top co-occurrence clusters appeared linked to parvovirus B19, influenza, CMV and Epstein-Barr virus. The study listed around 160 TCR beta chains as associated with cytomegalovirus. An association between a missense DCLRE1C variant and V-gene and J-gene trimming of TCR beta chains was found in a later genetic analysis and replicated in an independent cohort. It was suggested by the authors that the approach could potentially be generalized to other disease states and immunological phenotypes. A further reported finding was that TCR beta sequences accurately predicted the HLA-A and HLA-B alleles for most subjects in the first cohort. The presence/absence analyses assumed that sequencing depth was roughly uniform across donors, and that assumption may not be true. Because some donors lacked HLA typing at each locus, the association tests relied only on the typed subset. This cohort had only TCR beta chains sequenced, and the lack of alpha or paired-chain data limited which features could be detected. Because counts were too low, roughly 16 rarely observed V segments, including chromosome 9 orphons, were left out of the earlier analysis of over 550 of the donors. Some IMGT-functional V segments, including TRBV6-2 and TRBV6-3, could not be distinguished by the 87-base-pair reads and were therefore excluded. In a later analysis, the rate of TCR association differed among HLA loci, with DRB1 alleles having the most associated TCRs and HLA-C alleles having the fewest. According to a later analysis, most CMV-associated TCR beta chains appeared to be HLA-restricted, and the HLA associations seemed to be driven largely by CMV exposure. CMV serostatus was the only immune exposure information available for the cohort. At a false discovery rate of 0.05, a later analysis linked 16,000 or so TCR beta sequences to specific HLA alleles. When HLA alleles, especially DR and DQ, strongly co-occurred, attributing TCR associations to individual alleles was difficult. Compared with the roughly 710-donor mean, donors in an Asian-associated ancestry cluster had fewer N-insertions in productive TCRs, according to a later genetic analysis. In both the original and validation cohorts, the classifier was reported to diagnose cytomegalovirus status with high specificity and sensitivity.

CDR1 and CDR2 are drawn from the germline V gene: LGHNT, FRNRAP. V is shortened by 6 bases, J by 7 bases, and the region joining them spans 13 bases. From the cysteine up to the phenylalanine, the CDR3 has a length of 13 residues. Only CDR3 DNA remains: 39 bases, in frame from the first base. The receptor library was made with the immunoSEQ multiplex PCR assay. For the multiplex PCR, a mixture combining 60 forward primers for TCR Vbeta segments and 13 reverse primers for TCR Jbeta segments was used. A multiplex PCR assay on genomic DNA amplified the CDR3 region of rearranged TCR beta genes. The amplified TCR beta libraries were sequenced on the Illumina HiSeq System as 87-base-pair reads. In the source study's methods: In a later analysis, 80 million or so unique TCR beta chains were counted across the approximately 620 repertoires, and approximately 9.9 million of these chains were shared by at least two donors. Raw reads were error-corrected and collapsed into unique sequences with a nearest-neighbor algorithm that merged closely related sequences to remove PCR and sequencing errors. Alignment of CDR3 sequences to IMGT reference sequences was used to assign V, D and J gene segments. For a sequence to be retained, a match of at least six nucleotides was required to both a V gene segment and a J gene segment. Rearrangements were called productive when the CDR3 lacked stop codons and stayed in frame with V and J; all others were non-productive. CDR3 was defined by IMGT convention, running from the second conserved V-encoded cysteine to the conserved J-encoded phenylalanine. The earlier analysis of a few hundred of the donors excluded any sequence lacking an unambiguous match to a single V gene segment. In an earlier analysis of some 590 of the donors, a V segment was called functional when productive rearrangements were above 56.7%, and segregating when the standard deviation between donors exceeded 5%. A statistical classification framework was built to diagnose cytomegalovirus status from the catalog of TCR beta chain sequences. V and J gene assignment, in a later analysis, came from comparing TCR nucleotide sequences with IMGT/GENE-DB human TR gene sequences. In a later analysis, CDR3 sequences and most-parsimonious VDJ recombination scenarios were assigned using the TCRdist pipeline. In a later analysis, each TCR beta chain was defined by its CDR3 amino acid sequence together with its V-gene family, and reads without a unique V-gene family were excluded. As a way to deal with suspected cross-contamination and a sequencing artifact, a later analysis dropped hundreds of nucleotide sequences that were highly shared and had low generation probability. In a later analysis, a clonal expansion index for each public chain was calculated from normalized within-repertoire ranks of inferred template counts. A later analysis computed generation probabilities with a VDJ recombination model fitted to out-of-frame rearrangements, and checked the results against IGoR. In a later analysis, TCR-TCR, TCR-HLA and TCR-CMV co-occurrence was scored with hypergeometric tests, and a repertoire-size bias correction was applied to TCR pairs. In a later analysis, false discovery rates were estimated by permuting HLA or CMV assignments 20 times. In a later analysis, co-occurring TCRs were grouped using DBSCAN, and TCRdist sequence similarity was added for clustering within HLA-allele-positive subsets. For co-occurrence clustering, repertoires with fewer than 30,000 or more than 120,000 public chains were excluded, along with a handful of repertoires with anomalous nucleotide sharing. What TCRdb holds here is the immuneACCESS table cut down to in-frame rearrangements. Part of the clones is not present; checked against another copy, under half of the missing clones reflect an unresolved V gene, and the others are unexplained. Clone size and V and J calls were adopted from that table, with D and trimming inferred from the DNA. A total of around 78,000 clones appear in this sample, less than 85% of them only once. The biggest ten clones account for 2.4% of the sample.

In total, 500 to 700 healthy bone marrow donors made up the cohort. At the time of sampling, all cohort members were nominally healthy, though unrecorded immune exposures were likely present. The donor was CMV seronegative and belonged to the group of more than 300 seronegative cohort members. A peripheral blood sample was provided by each donor, and peripheral blood mononuclear cells were used for TCR beta sequencing. The Qiagen DNeasy Blood Extraction Kit was used to extract genomic DNA from the blood cell samples. The sequence came from a woman between 45 and 65 years old in good health and CMV-seronegative. The chain is assembled from TRBV12-5 and TRBJ2-1; the D gene lacks a confident call. The sample consisted of PBMCs. Here is the DNA: TGTGCTAGTGGCTTTGAGGTTAGTAATGAGCAGTTCTTC. This is translated as CASGFEVSNEQFF.